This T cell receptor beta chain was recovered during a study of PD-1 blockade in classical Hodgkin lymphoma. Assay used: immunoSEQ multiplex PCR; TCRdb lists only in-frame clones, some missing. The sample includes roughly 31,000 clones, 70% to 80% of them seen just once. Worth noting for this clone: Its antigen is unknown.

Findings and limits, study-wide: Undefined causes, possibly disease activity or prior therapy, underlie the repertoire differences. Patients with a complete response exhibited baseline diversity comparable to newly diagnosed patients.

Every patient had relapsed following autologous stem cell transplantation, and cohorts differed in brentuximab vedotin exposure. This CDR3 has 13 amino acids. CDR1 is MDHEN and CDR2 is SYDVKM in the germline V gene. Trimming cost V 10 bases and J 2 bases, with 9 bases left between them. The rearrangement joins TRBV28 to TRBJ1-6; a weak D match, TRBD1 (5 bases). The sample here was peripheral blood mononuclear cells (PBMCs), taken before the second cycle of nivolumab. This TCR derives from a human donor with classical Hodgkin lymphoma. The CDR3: CATGGPYNSPLHF. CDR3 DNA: TGTGCCACTGGGGGTCCCTATAATTCACCCCTCCACTTT.